This T cell receptor (beta chain) was sequenced during a study of blood T cell repertoires in COVID-19. CDR1 is SGHTS and CDR2 is YDEGEE in the germline V gene. J lost 6 bases, V lost 3 bases, and 6 bases had no gene match. This CDR3 contains 14 residues. TCRdb's copy holds only in-frame clones and misses some; the assay was immunoSEQ multiplex PCR. This table has approximately 100,000 clones, approximately 80% appearing once. The J gene is TRBJ1-3, the V gene TRBV5-8; 7 positions agree with TRBD1. The origin of this receptor is a man aged 65 to 85 with active or convalescent COVID-19. The sequenced sample consisted of peripheral blood. CDR3 coding DNA: TGTGCCAGCAGCTCGCGGGACAGAAAAAACACCATATATTTT. Amino acids: CASSSRDRKNTIYF.